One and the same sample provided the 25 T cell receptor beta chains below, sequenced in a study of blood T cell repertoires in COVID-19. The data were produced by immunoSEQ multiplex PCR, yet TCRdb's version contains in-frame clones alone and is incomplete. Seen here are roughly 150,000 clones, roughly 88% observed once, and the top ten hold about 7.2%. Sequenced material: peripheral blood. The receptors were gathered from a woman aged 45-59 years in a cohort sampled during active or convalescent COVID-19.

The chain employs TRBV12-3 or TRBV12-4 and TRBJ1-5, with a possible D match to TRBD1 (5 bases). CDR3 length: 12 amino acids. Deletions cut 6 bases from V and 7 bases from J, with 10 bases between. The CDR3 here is CASSQQGQPQHF. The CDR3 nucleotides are TGTGCCAGCAGCCAGCAGGGACAGCCCCAGCATTTT.

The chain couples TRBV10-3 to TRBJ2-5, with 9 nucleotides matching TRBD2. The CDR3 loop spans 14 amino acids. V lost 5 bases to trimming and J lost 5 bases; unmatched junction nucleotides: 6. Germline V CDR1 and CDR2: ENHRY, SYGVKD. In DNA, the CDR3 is TGTGCCATCAGTAATAGCGGGGGTTGGGAGACCCAGTACTTC. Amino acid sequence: CAISNSGGWETQYF.

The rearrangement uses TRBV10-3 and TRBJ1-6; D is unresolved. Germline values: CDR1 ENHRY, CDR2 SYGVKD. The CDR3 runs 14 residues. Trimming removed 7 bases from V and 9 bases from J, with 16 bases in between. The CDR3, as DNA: TGTGCCATCAAGAGTACGGGTCCCGGTTCACCCCTCCACTTT. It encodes CAIKSTGPGSPLHF.

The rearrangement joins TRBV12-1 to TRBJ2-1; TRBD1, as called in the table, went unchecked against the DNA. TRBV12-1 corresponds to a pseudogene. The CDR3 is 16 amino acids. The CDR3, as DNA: TGTGCCAGCAGCTTTGGACCGGGACAGGGCCCAGCTGAGCAGTTCTTC. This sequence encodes CASSFGPGQGPAEQFF.

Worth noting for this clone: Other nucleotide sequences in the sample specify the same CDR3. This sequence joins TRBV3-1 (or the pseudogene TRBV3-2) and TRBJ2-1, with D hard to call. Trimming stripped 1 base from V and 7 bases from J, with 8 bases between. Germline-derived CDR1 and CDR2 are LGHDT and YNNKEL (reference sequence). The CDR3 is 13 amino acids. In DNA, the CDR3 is TGTGCCAGCAGCCAAGTTCCGTCGAATGAGCAGTTCTTC. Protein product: CASSQVPSNEQFF.

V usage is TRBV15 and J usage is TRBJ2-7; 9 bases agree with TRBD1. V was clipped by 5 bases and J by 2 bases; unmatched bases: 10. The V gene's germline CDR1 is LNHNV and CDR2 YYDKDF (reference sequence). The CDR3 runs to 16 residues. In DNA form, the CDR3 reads TGTGCCACCAGCCTAAGCCGACAGGGGGTGGCCTACGAGCAGTACTTC. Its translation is CATSLSRQGVAYEQYF.

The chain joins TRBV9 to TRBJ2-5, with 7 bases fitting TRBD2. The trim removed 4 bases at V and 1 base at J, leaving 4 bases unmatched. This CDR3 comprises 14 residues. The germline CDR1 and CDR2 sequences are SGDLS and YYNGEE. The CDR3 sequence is CASSRGEGQETQYF. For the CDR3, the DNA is TGTGCCAGCAGCAGAGGGGAGGGCCAAGAGACCCAGTACTTC.

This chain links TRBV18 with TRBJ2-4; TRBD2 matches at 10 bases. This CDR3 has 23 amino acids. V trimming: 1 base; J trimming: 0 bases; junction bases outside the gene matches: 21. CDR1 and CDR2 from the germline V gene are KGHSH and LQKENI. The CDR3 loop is CASSPRLTGITSGEILAKNIQYF. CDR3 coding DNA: TGTGCCAGCTCACCACGTCTAACGGGTATTACTAGCGGGGAGATCTTAGCCAAAAACATTCAGTACTTC.

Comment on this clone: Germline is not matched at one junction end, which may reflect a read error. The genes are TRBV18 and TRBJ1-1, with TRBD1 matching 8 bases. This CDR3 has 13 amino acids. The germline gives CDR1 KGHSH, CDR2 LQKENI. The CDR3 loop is CASSQGQDPVAPF. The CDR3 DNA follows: TGTGCCAGCTCACAGGGACAGGACCCGGTGGCGCCCTTT.

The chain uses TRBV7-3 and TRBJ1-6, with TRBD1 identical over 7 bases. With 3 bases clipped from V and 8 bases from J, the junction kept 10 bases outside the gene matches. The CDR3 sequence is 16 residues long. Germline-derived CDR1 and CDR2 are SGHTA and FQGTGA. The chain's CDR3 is CASSLIQGPRDSPLHF. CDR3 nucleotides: TGTGCCAGCAGCTTGATACAGGGGCCTCGAGATTCACCCCTCCACTTT.

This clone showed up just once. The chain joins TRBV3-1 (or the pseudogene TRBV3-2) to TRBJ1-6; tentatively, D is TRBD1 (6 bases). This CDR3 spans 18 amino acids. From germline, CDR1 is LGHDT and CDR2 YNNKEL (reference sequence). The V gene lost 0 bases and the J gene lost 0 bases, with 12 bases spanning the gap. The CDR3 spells CASSQDGQWSSYNSPLHF. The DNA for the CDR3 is TGTGCCAGCAGCCAAGATGGACAGTGGAGCTCCTATAATTCACCCCTCCACTTT.

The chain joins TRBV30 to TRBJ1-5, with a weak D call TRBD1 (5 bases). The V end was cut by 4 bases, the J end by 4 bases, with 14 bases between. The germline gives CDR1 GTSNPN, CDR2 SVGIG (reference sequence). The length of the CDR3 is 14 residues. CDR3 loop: CAWNSGGGNQPQHF. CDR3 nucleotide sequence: TGTGCCTGGAATTCCGGGGGGGGTAATCAGCCCCAGCATTTT.

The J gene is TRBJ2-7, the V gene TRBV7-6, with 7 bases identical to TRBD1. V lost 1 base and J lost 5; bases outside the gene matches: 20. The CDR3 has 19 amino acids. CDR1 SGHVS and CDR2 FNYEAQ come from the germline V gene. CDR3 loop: CASSLDYSTLGQVFDEQYF. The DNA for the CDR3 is TGTGCCAGCAGCTTAGATTACTCTACTCTAGGACAGGTTTTCGACGAGCAGTACTTC.

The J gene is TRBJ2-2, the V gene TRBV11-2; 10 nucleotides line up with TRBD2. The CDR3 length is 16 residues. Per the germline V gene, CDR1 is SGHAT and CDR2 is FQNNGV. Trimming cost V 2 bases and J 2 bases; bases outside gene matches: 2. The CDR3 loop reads CASSLIAGGNTGELFF. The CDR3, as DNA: TGTGCCAGCAGCTTAATAGCGGGGGGTAACACCGGGGAGCTGTTTTTT.

CDR3 DNA: TGTGCCAGCAGCCCCCACCCTGGGGGACAGAACTATGGCTACACCTTC. Its protein product is CASSPHPGGQNYGYTF. The chain carries TRBV7-2 and TRBJ1-2; 7 bases are a match to TRBD1. The CDR3 extends over 16 amino acids. V lost 5 bases and J lost 2; bases outside the gene matches: 11. CDR1 is SGHTA and CDR2 is FQGNSA in the germline V gene.

CDR3 sequence (DNA): TGTGCCAGTAGTATGGAGACTGAGGATCAGCCCCAGCATTTT. It is translated as CASSMETEDQPQHF. The chain employs TRBV19 and TRBJ1-5; D uncertain. From germline, CDR1 is LNHDA and CDR2 SQIVND (reference sequence). This CDR3 region has 14 residues. The germline V and J ends were trimmed by 3 bases and 5 bases, with 11 bases remaining between them. The full variable domain, in which reference TRBV19 and TRBJ1-5 provide the parts outside the CDR3, is DGGITQSPKYLFRKEGQNVTLSCEQNLNHDAMYWYRQDPGQGLRLIYYSQIVNDFQKGDIAEGYSVSREKKESFPLTVTSAQKNPTAFYLCASSMETEDQPQHFGDGTRLSIL.

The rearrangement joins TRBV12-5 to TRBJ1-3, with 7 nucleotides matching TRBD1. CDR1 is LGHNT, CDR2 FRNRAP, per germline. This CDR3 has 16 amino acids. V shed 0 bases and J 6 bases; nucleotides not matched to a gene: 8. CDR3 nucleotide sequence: TGTGCTAGTGGTTTGGTACCCGGGACAGAGCCAAACACCATATATTTT. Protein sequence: CASGLVPGTEPNTIYF. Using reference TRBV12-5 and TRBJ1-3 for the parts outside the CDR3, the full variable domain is DARVTQTPRHKVTEMGQEVTMRCQPILGHNTVFWYRQTMMQGLELLAYFRNRAPLDDSGMPKDRFSAEMPDATLATLKIQPSEPRDSAVYFCASGLVPGTEPNTIYFGEGSWLTVV.

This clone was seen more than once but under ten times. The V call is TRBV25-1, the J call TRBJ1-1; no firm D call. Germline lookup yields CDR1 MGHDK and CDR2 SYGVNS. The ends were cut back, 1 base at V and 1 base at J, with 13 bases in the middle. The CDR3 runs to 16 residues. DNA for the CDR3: TGTGCCAGCAGTGAATTCCCCTCGGGGAGGAACACTGAAGCTTTCTTT. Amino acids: CASSEFPSGRNTEAFF.

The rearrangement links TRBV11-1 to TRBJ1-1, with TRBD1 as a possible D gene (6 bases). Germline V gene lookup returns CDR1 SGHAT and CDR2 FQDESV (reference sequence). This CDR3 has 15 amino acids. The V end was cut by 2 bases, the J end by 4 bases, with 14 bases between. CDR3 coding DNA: TGTGCCAGCAGCTTACTCGGGGGGCGAGGCACTGAAGCTTTCTTT. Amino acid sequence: CASSLLGGRGTEAFF.

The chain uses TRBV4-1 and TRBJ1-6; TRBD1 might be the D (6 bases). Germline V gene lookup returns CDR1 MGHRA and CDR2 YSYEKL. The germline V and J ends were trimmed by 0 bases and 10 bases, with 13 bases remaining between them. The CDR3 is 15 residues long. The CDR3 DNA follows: TGCGCCAGCAGCCAAGATCGGGGGGCCCGGTCACCCCTCCACTTT. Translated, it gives CASSQDRGARSPLHF.

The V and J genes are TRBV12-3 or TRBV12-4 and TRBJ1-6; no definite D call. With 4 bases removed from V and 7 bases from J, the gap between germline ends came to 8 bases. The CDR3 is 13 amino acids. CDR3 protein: CASSSNGNSPLHF. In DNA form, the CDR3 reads TGTGCCAGCAGTTCAAACGGGAATTCACCCCTCCACTTT.

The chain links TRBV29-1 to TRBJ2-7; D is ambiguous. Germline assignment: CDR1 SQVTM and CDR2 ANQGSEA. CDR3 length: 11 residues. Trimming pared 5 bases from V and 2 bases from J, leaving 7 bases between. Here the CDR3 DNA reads TGCAGCGTTAGTGAGGCCTACGAGCAGTACTTC. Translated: CSVSEAYEQYF.

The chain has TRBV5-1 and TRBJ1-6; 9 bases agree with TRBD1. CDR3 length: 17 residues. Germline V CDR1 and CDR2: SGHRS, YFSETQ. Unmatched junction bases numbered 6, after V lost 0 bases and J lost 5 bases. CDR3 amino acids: CASSLDPQGANNSPLHF. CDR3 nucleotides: TGCGCCAGCAGCTTGGACCCACAGGGGGCGAATAATTCACCCCTCCACTTT.

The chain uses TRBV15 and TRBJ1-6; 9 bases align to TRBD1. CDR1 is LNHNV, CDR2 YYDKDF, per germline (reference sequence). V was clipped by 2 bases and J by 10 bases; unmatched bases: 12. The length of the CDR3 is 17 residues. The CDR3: CATSRPPAGTGKSPLHF. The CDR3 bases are TGTGCCACCAGCAGACCGCCTGCCGGGACAGGGAAGTCACCCCTCCACTTT.

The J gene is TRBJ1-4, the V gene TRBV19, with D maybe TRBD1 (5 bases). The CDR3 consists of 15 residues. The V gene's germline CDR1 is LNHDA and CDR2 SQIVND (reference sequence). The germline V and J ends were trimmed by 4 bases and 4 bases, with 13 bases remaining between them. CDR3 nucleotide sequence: TGTGCCAGTAGTAAGGGGCCAGGGAATAATGAAAAACTGTTTTTT. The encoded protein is CASSKGPGNNEKLFF.